This T cell receptor beta chain was recorded in a study of T cell responses to AZD1222 COVID-19 vaccine. Findings and caveats of the study: Reports say nearly half of spike-specific TCRs go after unmutated variant regions.

In the case of this clone: No antigen is known for it.

TCRdb's copy holds only in-frame clones and misses some; the assay was immunoSEQ multiplex PCR. The repertoire holds roughly 130,000 clones, with around 87% as singletons. CDR1 is SNHLY, CDR2 FYNNEI, per germline. J gave up 2 bases and V 6 bases, and 9 bases lay outside the gene matches. The CDR3 loop spans 15 amino acids. The source is an adult in good health. The starting material was peripheral blood, obtained on day 0 of AZD1222 vaccination. The chain uses TRBV2 and TRBJ1-2; 7 bases agree with TRBD1. DNA of the CDR3: TGTGCCAGCAGCGCGACAGGGCTCTCGAACTATGGCTACACCTTC. It is translated as CASSATGLSNYGYTF. The full variable domain, with the rest looked up from reference TRBV2 and TRBJ1-2, is EPEVTQTPSHQVTQMGQEVILRCVPISNHLYFYWYRQILGQKVEFLVSFYNNEISEKSEIFDDQFSVERPDGSNFTLKIRSTKLEDSAMYFCASSATGLSNYGYTFGSGTRLTVV.